Below, 32 T cell receptor beta chains from the same sample are listed, as sequenced in a study of T cells in tumors after PD-1 blockade. The method was immunoSEQ multiplex PCR; TCRdb's version includes in-frame clones alone and lacks a portion of them. The sample lists 12,000 or so clones, roughly two thirds occurring once. Here the sequenced sample was tumor tissue, taken before anti-PD-1 treatment. These TCRs come from a human donor with basal cell carcinoma.

CDR3 bases: TGTGCCAGCAGTTCCAGGAACACTGAAGCTTTCTTT. It specifies CASSSRNTEAFF. The genes are TRBV6-2 or TRBV6-3 and TRBJ1-1; no clear D gene. V was trimmed by 4 bases and J by 1 base, leaving 4 bases between them. CDR3 length: 12 residues. The germline gives CDR1 MNHEY, CDR2 SVGEGT.

The J gene is TRBJ1-6, the V gene TRBV6-1; 8 nucleotides align to TRBD1. Losses at the gene ends were 3 bases for V and 8 bases for J; bases not matched to a gene: 9. Germline V lookup: CDR1 MNHNS, CDR2 SASEGT. The CDR3 covers 16 residues. In DNA form, the CDR3 reads TGTGCCAGCAGTGATTGGACAGGGCGGTTGGATTCACCCCTCCACTTT. It encodes CASSDWTGRLDSPLHF.

This clone was observed a single time. The rearrangement links TRBV2 to TRBJ1-1, with TRBD1 as a possible D gene (5 bases). V lost 4 bases, J lost 5 bases, and 11 bases lay in between. Germline V gene lookup returns CDR1 SNHLY and CDR2 FYNNEI. This CDR3 has 13 amino acids. CDR3 sequence: CASSVRGRTEAFF. DNA of the CDR3: TGTGCCAGCAGTGTCCGGGGGAGGACTGAAGCTTTCTTT. Drawing the rest from reference TRBV2 and TRBJ1-1, the complete variable domain is EPEVTQTPSHQVTQMGQEVILRCVPISNHLYFYWYRQILGQKVEFLVSFYNNEISEKSEIFDDQFSVERPDGSNFTLKIRSTKLEDSAMYFCASSVRGRTEAFFGQGTRLTVV.

The rearrangement joins TRBV7-2 to TRBJ2-3; 7 bases are shared with TRBD1. V shed 3 bases, J shed 1 base, and the junction held 1 base outside the gene matches. The CDR3 is 14 amino acids. Per the germline V gene, CDR1 is SGHTA and CDR2 is FQGNSA. DNA of the CDR3: TGTGCCAGCAGCTTCGGACAGGGCACAGATACGCAGTATTTT. The encoded protein is CASSFGQGTDTQYF.

This chain uses TRBV5-3 with TRBJ2-3; D not resolved. TRBV5-3 is an ORF; its function is uncertain. The CDR3 sequence is 10 residues long. Trimming shortened V by 0 bases and J by 10 bases, and 3 bases separated the two germline ends. The CDR3 spells CARSLGSQYF. The CDR3, as DNA: TGTGCCAGAAGCTTGGGGTCGCAGTATTTT.

The chain employs TRBV25-1 and TRBJ1-5; the D is unclear. Trimming cost V 1 base and J 0 bases, with 7 bases left between them. Germline V gene sequence: CDR1 MGHDK, CDR2 SYGVNS. There are 15 residues in the CDR3. The CDR3 sequence is CASSESRDSNQPQHF. In DNA form, the CDR3 reads TGTGCCAGCAGTGAATCTAGGGATAGCAATCAGCCCCAGCATTTT.

J is TRBJ1-3 and V is TRBV6-4; D not certain. CDR3 length equals 12 residues. The germline gives CDR1 MRHNA, CDR2 SNTAGT. V was cut by 8 bases and J by 7 bases, with 12 bases left in between. The CDR3 reads CASGNLTNTIYF. CDR3 nucleotide sequence: TGTGCCAGCGGAAATCTCACCAACACCATATATTTT.

This clone has just a few counts. The chain has TRBV7-3 and TRBJ2-3; 8 nucleotides line up with TRBD2. J lost 3 bases, V lost 5 bases, and 10 bases had no gene match. Germline values: CDR1 SGHTA, CDR2 FQGTGA. The CDR3 has 16 residues. CDR3 residues: CASSPTPGTRTDTQYF. The CDR3 DNA follows: TGTGCCAGCAGCCCAACCCCCGGGACTAGGACAGATACGCAGTATTTT. The variable domain in full, completed from reference TRBV7-3 and TRBJ2-3, reads GAGVSQTPSNKVTEKGKYVELRCDPISGHTALYWYRQSLGQGPEFLIYFQGTGAADDSGLPNDRFFAVRPEGSVSTLKIQRTERGDSAVYLCASSPTPGTRTDTQYFGPGTRLTVL.

Only a few counts were recorded for this clone. This rearrangement joins TRBV18 to TRBJ2-5, with D perhaps given as TRBD1 or TRBD2 (6 bases each). V lost 6 bases and J 2 bases, leaving 10 bases between the germline ends. The CDR3 consists of 13 residues. Germline values: CDR1 KGHSH, CDR2 LQKENI. CDR3 loop: CASSRDTQETQYF. The CDR3 coding sequence is TGTGCCAGCTCGCGGGACACTCAAGAGACCCAGTACTTC. Together with reference TRBV18 and TRBJ2-5, the CDR3 gives the full variable domain: NAGVMQNPRHLVRRRGQEARLRCSPMKGHSHVYWYRQLPEEGLKFMVYLQKENIIDESGMPKERFSAEFPKEGPSILRIQQVVRGDSAAYFCASSRDTQETQYFGPGTRLLVL.

This clone has more than one count but fewer than ten. V is TRBV5-4 and J is TRBJ1-2; tentative D call: TRBD1 (5 bases). The CDR3 spans 17 residues. V shed 2 bases and J shed 2 bases, with 19 bases lying between them. From germline, CDR1 is SGHNT and CDR2 YYREEE (reference sequence). The CDR3 loop reads CASSLGMGTDKNYGYTF. In nucleotides, the CDR3 is TGTGCCAGCAGCTTAGGGATGGGGACGGACAAAAACTATGGCTACACCTTC.

The V gene is TRBV2, the J gene TRBJ2-3; TRBD2 matches at 11 bases. The germline CDR1 and CDR2 sequences are SNHLY and FYNNEI. This CDR3 is 16 amino acids long. V gave up 7 bases and J gave up 4 bases; unmatched junction bases: 10. CDR3 residues: CASNPLSGGAADTQYF. CDR3 sequence (DNA): TGTGCCAGCAACCCGCTTAGCGGGGGGGCCGCAGATACGCAGTATTTT. Together with reference TRBV2 and TRBJ2-3, the CDR3 gives the full variable domain: EPEVTQTPSHQVTQMGQEVILRCVPISNHLYFYWYRQILGQKVEFLVSFYNNEISEKSEIFDDQFSVERPDGSNFTLKIRSTKLEDSAMYFCASNPLSGGAADTQYFGPGTRLTVL.

This clone was observed a handful of times. The rearrangement joins TRBV12-1 to TRBJ1-6. TRBV12-1 is classified as a pseudogene. The CDR3 runs 8 residues. The CDR3: CASSCGRF. The CDR3, as DNA: TGTGCCAGCAGCTGCGGGCGATTT.

The chain recombines TRBV4-3 with TRBJ2-2; the D is unclear. Between the trimmed V and J ends, which lost 2 bases and 5 bases, there was a span of 12 bases. CDR3 length equals 15 residues. CDR1 is LGHNA and CDR2 is YSLEER in the germline V gene. CDR3 DNA: TGCGCCAGCAGCCAATACACAAAAGGGACCGGGGAGCTGTTTTTT. Translating gives CASSQYTKGTGELFF.

This clone came up a few times. This sequence joins TRBV7-9 and TRBJ2-3; no firm D call. The CDR3 sequence is 13 residues long. Germline-derived CDR1 and CDR2 are SEHNR and FQNEAQ (reference sequence). V lost 3 bases, J lost 4 bases, and 8 bases lay in between. CDR3 coding DNA: TGTGCCAGCAGCTTGGGATCTCCAGATACGCAGTATTTT. This translates into CASSLGSPDTQYF.

V gene TRBV7-9 combines with J gene TRBJ1-2; D call uncertain. V was cut by 1 base and J by 3 bases, with 3 bases left in between. The CDR3 consists of 12 residues. Germline CDR1 is SEHNR and CDR2 is FQNEAQ (reference sequence). The CDR3 sequence: CASSLEYYGYTF. As DNA, the CDR3 is TGTGCCAGCAGCTTAGAATACTATGGCTACACCTTC.

This sequence joins TRBV7-9 and TRBJ2-7, with unresolved D. Between the trimmed V and J ends, which lost 5 bases and 4 bases, there was a span of 9 bases. CDR3 length: 12 amino acids. Germline V gene data show CDR1 as SEHNR and CDR2 as FQNEAQ (reference sequence). The CDR3 sequence: CASSHTEYEQYF. The CDR3 bases are TGTGCCAGCAGCCATACAGAGTACGAGCAGTACTTC.

The chain has TRBV2 and TRBJ1-1; no clear D. V lost 6 bases and J lost 1, with 12 bases in between. The germline gives CDR1 SNHLY, CDR2 FYNNEI. This CDR3 has 14 residues. The CDR3 spells CASSERAWNTEAFF. The DNA of the CDR3 is TGTGCCAGCAGCGAAAGGGCGTGGAACACTGAAGCTTTCTTT.

V is TRBV27 and J is TRBJ2-7, with 11 bases identical to TRBD1. With 3 bases clipped from V and 3 bases from J, the junction kept 7 bases outside the gene matches. CDR1 is MNHEY and CDR2 is SMNVEV in the germline V gene (reference sequence). There are 16 residues in the CDR3. CDR3 residues: CASSFWAGQGVYEQYF. In DNA, the CDR3 is TGTGCCAGCAGTTTTTGGGCGGGACAGGGGGTCTACGAGCAGTACTTC.

This chain links TRBV28 with TRBJ1-1; D might be TRBD1 (5 bases). V gave up 6 bases and J gave up 4 bases, with 12 bases separating them. Looked up from germline, CDR1 is MDHEN and CDR2 is SYDVKM. CDR3 length equals 13 residues. The CDR3 DNA reads as TGTGCCAGCAGGGGCAGGGTGGGCACTGAAGCTTTCTTT. Amino acid sequence: CASRGRVGTEAFF.

V is TRBV5-6 and J is TRBJ2-5; 7 bases are shared with TRBD2. V gave up 0 bases and J gave up 5 bases; unmatched junction bases: 13. There are 17 residues in the CDR3. The germline V gene encodes CDR1 SGHDT and CDR2 YYEEEE. The CDR3 region is CASSLGSGGITRETQYF. CDR3 bases: TGTGCCAGCAGCTTGGGATCCGGGGGGATAACCAGGGAGACCCAGTACTTC.

The rearrangement joins TRBV30 to TRBJ2-7; perhaps TRBD1 as D (6 bases). Germline CDR1 reads GTSNPN; CDR2 reads SVGIG (reference sequence). The CDR3 length is 14 residues. Trimming took off 5 bases at V and 7 bases at J, with 21 bases between the two ends. CDR3 sequence reads: CAWGQSTRWGEQYF. DNA for the CDR3: TGTGCCTGGGGACAGTCAACTCGTTGGGGTGAGCAGTACTTC. Using reference TRBV30 and TRBJ2-7 for the parts outside the CDR3, the full variable domain is SQTIHQWPATLVQPVGSPLSLECTVEGTSNPNLYWYRQAAGRGLQLLFYSVGIGQISSEVPQNLSASRPQDRQFILSSKKLLLSDSGFYLCAWGQSTRWGEQYFGPGTRLTVT.

The chain carries TRBV7-2 and TRBJ2-7; TRBD1 matches at 9 bases. Looked up from germline, CDR1 is SGHTA and CDR2 is FQGNSA. J gave up 3 bases and V 1 base, and 1 base lay outside the gene matches. The CDR3 has 14 residues. The DNA for the CDR3 is TGTGCCAGCAGCTTAGGACAGGGGGGCTACGAGCAGTACTTC. Its protein is CASSLGQGGYEQYF.

This clone was detected only once. The V call is TRBV14, the J call TRBJ2-5, with D maybe TRBD1 (6 bases). The V gene lost 3 bases and the J gene lost 5 bases, with 13 bases spanning the gap. The CDR3 totals 14 residues. Germline CDR1 is SGHDN and CDR2 is FVKESK. The CDR3 DNA reads as TGTGCCAGCAGCCAGCCTCAGGGGACGGAGACCCAGTACTTC. Encoded protein: CASSQPQGTETQYF.

This chain connects TRBV19 to TRBJ1-5; D uncertain. V lost 7 bases and J lost 0, with 22 bases in between. The CDR3 runs 18 residues. The germline V gene has CDR1 LNHDA and CDR2 SQIVND (reference sequence). The CDR3 here is CASTTHGPELHSNQPQHF. For the CDR3, the DNA is TGTGCCAGTACTACCCATGGACCGGAATTACATAGCAATCAGCCCCAGCATTTT.

In DNA form, the CDR3 reads TGTGCCAGCAGGTCCGTTTCAGGAACAGATACGCAGTATTTT. It specifies CASRSVSGTDTQYF. The chain has TRBV6-5 and TRBJ2-3; D is uncertain. The CDR3 covers 14 residues. V was pared by 6 bases and J by 3 bases, with 13 bases between. Germline V gene data show CDR1 as MNHEY and CDR2 as SVGAGI.

The chain is built from TRBV20-1 and TRBJ1-5, with D perhaps TRBD1 (5 bases). The germline V and J ends were trimmed by 3 bases and 0 bases, with 15 bases remaining between them. The V gene's germline CDR1 is DFQATT and CDR2 SNEGSKA (reference sequence). The CDR3 consists of 16 residues. The CDR3 region is CSASQGGGDSNQPQHF. The CDR3, as DNA: TGCAGTGCTAGTCAAGGTGGAGGGGATAGCAATCAGCCCCAGCATTTT.

The chain combines TRBV24-1 with TRBJ2-7; 7 bases line up with TRBD1. Germline V gives CDR1 KGHDR, CDR2 SFDVKD. V dropped 5 bases and J dropped 5; count of bases not matched to a gene: 11. The CDR3 runs to 15 residues. The CDR3 sequence: CATSGGRTGIDEQYF. The CDR3 DNA reads as TGTGCCACCAGTGGCGGAAGGACAGGTATAGACGAGCAGTACTTC.

This clone is labeled as medium-sized (0.01 to 0.1%). The chain has TRBV28 and TRBJ1-1; 7 positions match TRBD1. The ends lost 5 bases at V and 5 bases at J; junction bases unmatched: 8. The CDR3 runs 14 residues. The germline CDR1 and CDR2 sequences are MDHEN and SYDVKM. The CDR3 coding sequence is TGTGCCAGCAGTGGGTTGACAGGGTTGACTGAAGCTTTCTTT. This gives the protein CASSGLTGLTEAFF.

The chain links TRBV5-1 to TRBJ1-3; D call uncertain. The CDR3 is 16 residues long. The germline V and J ends were trimmed by 0 bases and 2 bases, with 12 bases remaining between them. Germline lookup yields CDR1 SGHRS and CDR2 YFSETQ. As DNA, the CDR3 is TGCGCCAGCAGCTTGGCTTCGGGGAGGACTGGAAACACCATATATTTT. As protein: CASSLASGRTGNTIYF.

The chain is built from TRBV5-1 and TRBJ2-3; 14 nucleotides line up with TRBD2. The germline CDR1 and CDR2 sequences are SGHRS and YFSETQ. CDR3 length: 18 amino acids. V lost 7 bases and J lost 1; bases outside the gene matches: 11. The CDR3: CASRDGGLAGGRTDTQYF. The CDR3 nucleotides read TGCGCCAGCCGCGATGGAGGACTAGCGGGAGGACGCACAGATACGCAGTATTTT.

By sample fraction, this clone is medium-sized. The V gene is TRBV7-9, the J gene TRBJ2-1, with D possibly TRBD2 on 5 matching bases. Germline V gene data show CDR1 as SEHNR and CDR2 as FQNEAQ (reference sequence). The CDR3 consists of 16 residues. Trimming shortened V by 3 bases and J by 9 bases, and 21 bases separated the two germline ends. CDR3 sequence: CASSFRFDSRDFEQFF. DNA of the CDR3: TGTGCCAGCAGCTTCCGGTTTGATTCGAGGGATTTTGAGCAGTTCTTC.

The rearrangement joins TRBV27 to TRBJ1-2; D is uncertain. The length of the CDR3 is 13 residues. Between the trimmed V and J ends, which lost 4 bases and 8 bases, there was a span of 14 bases. Germline lookup yields CDR1 MNHEY and CDR2 SMNVEV (reference sequence). The CDR3 nucleotides read TGTGCCAGCAGTTCCACGCTAAAGGGAGGCTACACCTTC. Translated: CASSSTLKGGYTF.